The clone carrying this T cell receptor beta chain was detected only a few times. Its target is not known. These data originate in a study of early T cells in non-severe SARS-CoV-2 infection. Study summary: Chains stayed unpaired after sequencing of bulk RNA from unsorted whole blood.

Findings of the study overall: VDJdb-based annotation leaned toward anti-spike CD8 responses and missed private and CD4 specificities.

Separate cDNA molecules each had unique molecular identifiers attached to them. In TCRdb, the 5' RACE reads were re-called with MiXCR into one record per CDR3 protein. The sample shows tens of thousands of distinct CDR3 sequences, under 13% of them seen only once. Germline CDR1 SGHRS, CDR2 YFSETQ. The CDR3 runs to 12 residues. Trimming left V 3 bases short and J 5 bases short, with 9 bases between. This clonotype was obtained from an adult who was a healthcare worker with PCR-confirmed SARS-CoV-2 infection or an uninfected control (not recorded which). Sequences were obtained from whole blood. The V gene is TRBV5-1, the J gene TRBJ2-7, with D possibly being TRBD1 (6 bases). The CDR3 DNA reads as TGCGCCAGCAGCTCCAGGGACAACGAGCAGTACTTC. As protein: CASSSRDNEQYF. The variable domain in full, with the rest retrieved from reference TRBV5-1 and TRBJ2-7, is KAGVTQTPRYLIKTRGQQVTLSCSPISGHRSVSWYQQTPGQGLQFLFEYFSETQRNKGNFPGRFSGRQFSNSRSEMNVSTLELGDSALYLCASSSRDNEQYFGPGTRLTVT.